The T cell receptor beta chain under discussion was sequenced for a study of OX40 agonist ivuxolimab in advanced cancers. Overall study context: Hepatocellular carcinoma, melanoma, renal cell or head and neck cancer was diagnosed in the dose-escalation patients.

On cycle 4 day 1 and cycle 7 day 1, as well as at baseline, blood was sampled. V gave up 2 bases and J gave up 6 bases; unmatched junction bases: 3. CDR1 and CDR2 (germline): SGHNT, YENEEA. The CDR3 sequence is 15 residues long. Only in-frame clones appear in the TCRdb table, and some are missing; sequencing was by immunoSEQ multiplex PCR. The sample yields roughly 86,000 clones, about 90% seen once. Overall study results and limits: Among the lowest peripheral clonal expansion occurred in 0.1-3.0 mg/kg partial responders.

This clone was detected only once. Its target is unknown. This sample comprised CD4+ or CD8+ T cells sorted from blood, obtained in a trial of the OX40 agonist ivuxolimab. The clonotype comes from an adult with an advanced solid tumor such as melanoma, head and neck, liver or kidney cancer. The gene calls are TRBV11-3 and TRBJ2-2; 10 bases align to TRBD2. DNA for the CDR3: TGTGCCAGCAGCTTATTAGCGGGAGGCCCCGGGGAGCTGTTTTTT. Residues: CASSLLAGGPGELFF. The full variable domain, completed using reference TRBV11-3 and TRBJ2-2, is EAGVVQSPRYKIIEKKQPVAFWCNPISGHNTLYWYLQNLGQGPELLIRYENEEAVDDSQLPKDRFSAERLKGVDSTLKIQPAELGDSAVYLCASSLLAGGPGELFFGEGSRLTVL.